Following are 15 T cell receptor beta chains from one sample sequenced in a study of cytomegalovirus exposure and HLA in healthy donors. PCR primers comprised 60 Vbeta and 13 Jbeta primers. Sequenced by immunoSEQ multiplex PCR; TCRdb stores in-frame clones only, minus some. The table shows about 89,000 clones, with approximately 63% occurring only once. The sample was PBMCs. The receptors were gathered from a woman aged 25 to 39 in good health and CMV-seronegative.

J is TRBJ2-7 and V is TRBV11-2; 8 bases are a match to TRBD1. V lost 5 bases to trimming and J lost 6 bases; unmatched junction nucleotides: 9. The CDR3 length is 14 residues. Per the germline V gene, CDR1 is SGHAT and CDR2 is FQNNGV. CDR3: CASSRGTGGSEQYF. The DNA for the CDR3 is TGTGCCAGCAGCCGGGGGACAGGTGGATCCGAGCAGTACTTC.

This sequence joins TRBV11-2 and TRBJ1-4; 7 bases are a match to TRBD1. This CDR3 spans 16 amino acids. The germline V gene encodes CDR1 SGHAT and CDR2 FQNNGV. Germline trimming cut 8 bases from V and 0 bases from J; bases unmatched to any gene: 9. CDR3 protein: CASARGLIATNEKLFF. DNA of the CDR3: TGTGCCAGCGCGAGGGGGCTCATTGCAACTAATGAAAAACTGTTTTTT.

The chain carries TRBV6-1 and TRBJ1-2; 9 bases fit TRBD1. The CDR3 consists of 13 residues. Germline V CDR1 and CDR2: MNHNS, SASEGT. Trimming removed 6 bases from V and 6 bases from J; junction bases left unmatched: 5. CDR3: CASRTGTGNGYTF. The CDR3 region has the DNA TGTGCCAGCAGGACCGGGACAGGGAATGGCTACACCTTC.

The chain employs TRBV6-5 and TRBJ1-4; possibly TRBD1 for D (6 bases). Trimming stripped 5 bases from V and 3 bases from J, with 13 bases between. Germline CDR1 reads MNHEY; CDR2 reads SVGAGI. This CDR3 region has 15 residues. CDR3 coding DNA: TGTGCCAGCAGTGTGACAGGTGGATCTAATGAAAAACTGTTTTTT. Translating gives CASSVTGGSNEKLFF.

The rearrangement uses TRBV29-1 and TRBJ2-7, with 9 positions matching TRBD1. The CDR3 spans 24 residues. The V segment lost 0 bases and the J segment 0 bases; nucleotides outside the gene matches: 30. The germline gives CDR1 SQVTM, CDR2 ANQGSEA. CDR3 sequence (DNA): TGCAGCGTTGAAGATCTCCCACAGGGGGCTCTGAATAGGCCCCTTAGGAGGGGCTCCTACGAGCAGTACTTC. Its protein product is CSVEDLPQGALNRPLRRGSYEQYF.

The chain couples TRBV7-2 to TRBJ1-5; 8 bases are shared with TRBD1. CDR1 is SGHTA, CDR2 FQGNSA, per germline. J gave up 6 bases and V 0 bases, and 7 bases lay outside the gene matches. The CDR3 runs 16 residues. The CDR3 here is CASSLALQGGRQPQHF. The CDR3 region has the DNA TGTGCCAGCAGCTTAGCGCTACAGGGGGGACGTCAGCCCCAGCATTTT.

J is TRBJ1-5 and V is TRBV2; TRBD1 agrees at 8 bases. The CDR3 loop spans 15 amino acids. J lost 8 bases, V lost 6 bases, and 12 bases had no gene match. Per germline, CDR1 SNHLY and CDR2 FYNNEI. The CDR3 sequence is CASRPNSGGREPQHF. As DNA, the CDR3 is TGTGCCAGCAGGCCAAACTCAGGGGGCAGGGAGCCCCAGCATTTT.

The V and J genes are TRBV19 and TRBJ2-7, with TRBD1 matching 8 bases. The germline CDR1 and CDR2 sequences are LNHDA and SQIVND (reference sequence). There are 14 residues in the CDR3. V was clipped by 4 bases and J by 7 bases; unmatched bases: 9. In DNA form, the CDR3 reads TGTGCCAGTAGTAGAAGGACAGGGAGCGAAGAGCAGTACTTC. Protein: CASSRRTGSEEQYF.

The V gene is TRBV4-3, the J gene TRBJ2-7, with 9 bases lining up with TRBD2. The V gene end was trimmed by 0 bases and the J gene end by 3 bases; junction bases not matched to a gene: 6. From germline, CDR1 is LGHNA and CDR2 YSLEER. CDR3 length equals 16 residues. This CDR3 reads CASSQDRAGGRYEQYF. In DNA, the CDR3 is TGCGCCAGCAGCCAAGATCGAGCGGGAGGTCGCTACGAGCAGTACTTC.

V and J are TRBV10-1 and TRBJ2-7; tentative D call: TRBD2 (6 bases). Looked up from germline, CDR1 is WNHNN and CDR2 is SYGVQD (reference sequence). The germline V and J ends were trimmed by 3 bases and 0 bases, with 9 bases remaining between them. CDR3 length equals 14 residues. CDR3 DNA sequence: TGCGCCAGCAGTGACCTCGGGGGCTCCTACGAGCAGTACTTC. Its protein is CASSDLGGSYEQYF.

A few counts support this clone. The chain joins TRBV18 to TRBJ2-2, with D possibly being TRBD2 (6 bases). V was shortened by 10 bases and J by 2 bases, with 14 bases between the two germline ends. CDR3 size: 14 residues. CDR1 and CDR2 from the germline V gene are KGHSH and LQKENI. The CDR3 loop is CATLGTPNTGELFF. The CDR3 nucleotides read TGTGCCACCCTCGGGACTCCAAACACCGGGGAGCTGTTTTTT. The whole variable domain, filled in from reference TRBV18 and TRBJ2-2, reads NAGVMQNPRHLVRRRGQEARLRCSPMKGHSHVYWYRQLPEEGLKFMVYLQKENIIDESGMPKERFSAEFPKEGPSILRIQQVVRGDSAAYFCATLGTPNTGELFFGEGSRLTVL.

This rearrangement joins TRBV9 to TRBJ2-5; D is ambiguous. Trimming removed 4 bases at V and 5 bases at J, with 6 bases between. Germline CDR1 SGDLS, CDR2 YYNGEE. This CDR3 contains 11 residues. The CDR3 DNA reads as TGTGCCAGCAGCCCACAGGAGACCCAGTACTTC. It is translated as CASSPQETQYF.

In this sample, this clone turned up once. The rearrangement joins TRBV9 to TRBJ1-2; D remains unclear. The CDR3 covers 15 residues. Germline V gives CDR1 SGDLS, CDR2 YYNGEE. V dropped 0 bases and J dropped 7 bases, with 16 bases sitting between them. The CDR3 nucleotides read TGTGCCAGCAGCGTAGAGGCCAGGTACCCCCTTGGCTACACCTTC. This sequence encodes CASSVEARYPLGYTF.

This chain links TRBV9 with TRBJ2-3; tentative D call: TRBD2 (6 bases). Germline assignment: CDR1 SGDLS and CDR2 YYNGEE. The CDR3 runs 18 residues. With 1 base removed from V and 0 bases from J, the gap between germline ends came to 18 bases. CDR3 coding DNA: TGTGCCAGCAGCGTAACTAGCCCAGGACGAACTAGCACAGATACGCAGTATTTT. Translating it yields CASSVTSPGRTSTDTQYF.

A few counts support this clone. CDR3: CAWRASGSSYEQYF. CDR3 in DNA: TGTGCCTGGAGGGCCTCAGGTAGCTCCTACGAGCAGTACTTC. The rearrangement joins TRBV30 to TRBJ2-7; D gene uncertain. Per germline, CDR1 GTSNPN and CDR2 SVGIG (reference sequence). This CDR3 spans 14 amino acids. The germline V and J ends were trimmed by 3 bases and 0 bases, with 12 bases remaining between them.